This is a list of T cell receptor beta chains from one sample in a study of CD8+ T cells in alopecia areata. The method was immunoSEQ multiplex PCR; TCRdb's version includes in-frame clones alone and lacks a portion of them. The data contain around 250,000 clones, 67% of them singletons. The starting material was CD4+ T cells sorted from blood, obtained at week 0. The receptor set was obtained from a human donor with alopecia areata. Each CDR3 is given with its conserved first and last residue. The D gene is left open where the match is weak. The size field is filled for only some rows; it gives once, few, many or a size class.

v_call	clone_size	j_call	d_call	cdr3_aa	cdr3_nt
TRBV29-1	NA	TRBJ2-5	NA	CSVGLAYQETQYF	TGCAGCGTTGGACTGGCCTACCAAGAGACCCAGTACTTC
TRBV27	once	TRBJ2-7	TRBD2	CASRGLAGNEQYF	TGTGCCAGCAGGGGACTAGCGGGCAACGAGCAGTACTTC
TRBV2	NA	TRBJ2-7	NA	CASSEKGRLYEQYF	TGTGCCAGCAGTGAAAAGGGGAGGCTCTACGAGCAGTACTTC
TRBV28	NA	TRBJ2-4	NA	CASSLRGNIQYF	TGTGCCAGCAGTTTACGAGGGAACATTCAGTACTTC
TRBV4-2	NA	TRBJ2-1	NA	CASSPPVVSGPLYEQFF	TGTGCCAGCAGCCCACCCGTGGTTAGCGGCCCCCTTTATGAGCAGTTCTTC
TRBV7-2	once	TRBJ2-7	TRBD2	CASSFAGGGLSSYEQYF	TGTGCCAGCAGCTTCGCGGGGGGCGGACTGAGCTCCTACGAGCAGTACTTC
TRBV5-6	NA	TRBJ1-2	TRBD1	CASSFGQDNYGYTF	TGTGCCAGCAGCTTCGGACAGGATAACTATGGCTACACCTTC
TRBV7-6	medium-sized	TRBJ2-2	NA	CASSLPGANTGELFF	TGTGCCAGCAGCTTACCAGGAGCGAACACCGGGGAGCTGTTTTTT
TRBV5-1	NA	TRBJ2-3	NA	CASSQTDTQYF	TGCGCCAGCAGCCAAACAGATACGCAGTATTTT
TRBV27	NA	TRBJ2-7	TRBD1	CASRTTGTGGAEQYF	TGTGCCAGCAGGACTACAGGGACAGGGGGCGCCGAGCAGTACTTC
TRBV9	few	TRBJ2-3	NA	CASSVDRDTQYF	TGTGCCAGCAGCGTAGACCGAGATACGCAGTATTTT
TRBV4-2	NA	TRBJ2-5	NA	CASSQDPSGEETQYF	TGTGCCAGCAGCCAAGATCCCTCCGGGGAAGAGACCCAGTACTTC
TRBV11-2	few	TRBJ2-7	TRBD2	CASSNLAGGTYEQYF	TGTGCCAGCAGCAACCTAGCGGGGGGAACCTACGAGCAGTACTTC
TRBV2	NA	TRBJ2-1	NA	CASKKGGLYNEQFF	TGTGCCAGCAAGAAAGGGGGGCTCTACAATGAGCAGTTCTTC
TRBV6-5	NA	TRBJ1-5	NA	CASSLTSPSNQPQHF	TGTGCCAGCAGTCTAACTTCCCCCTCTAATCAGCCCCAGCATTTT
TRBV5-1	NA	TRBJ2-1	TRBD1	CASSLGGQGIDEQFF	TGCGCCAGCAGCTTGGGAGGACAGGGGATCGATGAGCAGTTCTTC
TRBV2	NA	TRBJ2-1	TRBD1	CASSSEGQGTNEQFF	TGTGCCAGCAGCTCGGAGGGACAGGGGACCAATGAGCAGTTCTTC
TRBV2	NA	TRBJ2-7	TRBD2	CASSDLAGGETYEQYF	TGTGCCAGCAGTGATCTAGCGGGGGGAGAGACCTACGAGCAGTACTTC
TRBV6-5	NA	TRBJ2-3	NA	CASSYSSVGRDTQYF	TGTGCCAGCAGTTACTCGTCGGTAGGAAGGGATACGCAGTATTTT